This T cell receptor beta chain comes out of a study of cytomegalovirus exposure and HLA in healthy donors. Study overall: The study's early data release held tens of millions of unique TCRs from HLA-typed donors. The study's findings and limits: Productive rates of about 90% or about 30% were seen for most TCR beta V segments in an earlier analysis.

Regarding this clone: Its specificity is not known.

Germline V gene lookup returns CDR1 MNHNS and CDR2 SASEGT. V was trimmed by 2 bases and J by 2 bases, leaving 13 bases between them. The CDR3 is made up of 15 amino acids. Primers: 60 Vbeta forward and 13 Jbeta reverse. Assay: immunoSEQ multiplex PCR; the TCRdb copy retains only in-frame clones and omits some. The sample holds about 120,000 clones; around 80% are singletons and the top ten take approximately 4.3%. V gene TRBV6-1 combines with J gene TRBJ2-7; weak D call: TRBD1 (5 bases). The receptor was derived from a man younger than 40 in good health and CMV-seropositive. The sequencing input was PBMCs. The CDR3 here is CASSEFGDSAYEQYF. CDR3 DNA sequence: TGTGCCAGCAGTGAATTCGGAGACAGTGCCTACGAGCAGTACTTC.